The sequence of this T cell receptor (beta chain) was determined in a study of blood T cell repertoires in COVID-19. Study as a whole: The samples span acute and convalescent COVID-19 from the United States, Italy and Spain. Sources were T cells, B-cell-depleted T cells, or PBMCs; the material itself was cDNA or gDNA.

Authors' analysis steps: Amplifying reference gene primers gave estimates of nucleated cell counts. Assay: immunoSEQ multiplex PCR; the TCRdb copy retains only in-frame clones and omits some. The V and J calls and clone size come from that table; D and trimming were worked out from the DNA. The data contain roughly 140,000 clones, about 90% of them singletons. V lost 5 bases and J lost 4, with 6 bases in between. Germline V gene sequence: CDR1 MNHNS, CDR2 SASEGT. This CDR3 is built from 12 residues. This TCR came from a woman aged 80 or over with acute or convalescent COVID-19. V and J are TRBV6-1 and TRBJ1-3, with D uncertain. Material for sequencing was peripheral blood. The CDR3 nucleotides are TGTGCCAGCAGTTCCCAGGGAAACACCATATATTTT. This codes for CASSSQGNTIYF.